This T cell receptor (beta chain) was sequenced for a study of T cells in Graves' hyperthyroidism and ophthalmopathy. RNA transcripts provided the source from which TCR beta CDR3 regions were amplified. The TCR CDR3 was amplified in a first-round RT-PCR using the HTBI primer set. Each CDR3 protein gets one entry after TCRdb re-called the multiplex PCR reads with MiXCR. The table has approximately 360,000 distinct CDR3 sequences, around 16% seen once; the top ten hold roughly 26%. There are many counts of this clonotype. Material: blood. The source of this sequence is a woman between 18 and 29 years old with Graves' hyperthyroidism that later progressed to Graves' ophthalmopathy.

The CDR3: CASSRTGLADSYEQYF. In DNA, the CDR3 is TGCGCCAGCAGCCGGACGGGACTAGCGGACTCCTACGAGCAGTACTTC. The chain recombines TRBV4-3 with TRBJ2-7; 11 bases agree with TRBD2. After removal of 4 bases from V and 0 bases from J, the junction contained 5 bases not matched to a gene. CDR1 is LGHNA, CDR2 YSLEER, per germline. This CDR3 region has 16 residues.